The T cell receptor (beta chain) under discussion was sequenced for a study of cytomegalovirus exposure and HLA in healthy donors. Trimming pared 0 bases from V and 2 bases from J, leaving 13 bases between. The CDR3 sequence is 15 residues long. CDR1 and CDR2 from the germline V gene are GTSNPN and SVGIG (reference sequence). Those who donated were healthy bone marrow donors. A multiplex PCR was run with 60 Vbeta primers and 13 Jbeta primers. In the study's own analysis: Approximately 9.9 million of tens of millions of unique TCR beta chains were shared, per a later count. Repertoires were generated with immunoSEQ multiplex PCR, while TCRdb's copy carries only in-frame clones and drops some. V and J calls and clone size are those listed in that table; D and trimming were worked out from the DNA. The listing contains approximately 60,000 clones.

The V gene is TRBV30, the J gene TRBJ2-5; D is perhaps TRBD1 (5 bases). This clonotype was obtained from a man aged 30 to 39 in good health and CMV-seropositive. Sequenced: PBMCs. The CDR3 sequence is CAWSVLAGWQETQYF. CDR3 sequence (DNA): TGTGCCTGGAGTGTACTGGCAGGGTGGCAAGAGACCCAGTACTTC.